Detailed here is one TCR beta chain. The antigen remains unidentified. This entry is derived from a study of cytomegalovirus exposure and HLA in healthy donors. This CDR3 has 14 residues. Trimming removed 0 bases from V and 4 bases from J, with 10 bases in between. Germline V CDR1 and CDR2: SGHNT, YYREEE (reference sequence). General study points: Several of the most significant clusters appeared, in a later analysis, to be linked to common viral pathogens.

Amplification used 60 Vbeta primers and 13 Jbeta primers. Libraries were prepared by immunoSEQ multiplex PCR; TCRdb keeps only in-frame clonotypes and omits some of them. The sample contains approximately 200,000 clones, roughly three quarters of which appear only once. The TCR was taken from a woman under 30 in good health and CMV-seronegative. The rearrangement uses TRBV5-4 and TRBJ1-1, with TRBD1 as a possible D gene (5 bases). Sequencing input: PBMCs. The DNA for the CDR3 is TGTGCCAGCAGCTTGGGCGGGGGGGTCACTGAAGCTTTCTTT. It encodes CASSLGGGVTEAFF.